A single sample is the source of the 12 T cell receptor beta chains below, sequenced in a study of shared T cell receptors in the human thymus. The data were produced by immunoSEQ multiplex PCR, yet TCRdb's version contains in-frame clones alone and is incomplete. Of under 850,000 clones listed, approximately 87% are singletons. The data were also submitted as part of a second study, on human thymus T cells.

Sequenced input: thymocytes. These receptors came from a boy in the first two years of life with a congenital heart defect.

The rearrangement uses TRBV21-1 and TRBJ2-1; the table gives TRBD2 as D, unverified against the DNA. TRBV21-1 is a recognized pseudogene. The CDR3 length is 18 residues. The CDR3 DNA is TGTGCCAGCATTAGGCCGGAGGGCTATGTCAGCTCCTACAATGAGCAGTTCTTC. Residues: CASIRPEGYVSSYNEQFF.

The J gene is TRBJ2-7, the V gene TRBV6-6, with D tentatively TRBD2 (5 bases). There are 12 residues in the CDR3. The V and J ends lost 7 bases and 7 bases respectively, with 14 bases between them. Germline V gene data show CDR1 as MNHNY and CDR2 as SVGAGI (reference sequence). DNA for the CDR3: TGTGCCAGCAAAAACGGGGTTGGGGAGCAGTACTTC. Translating gives CASKNGVGEQYF.

The rearrangement uses TRBV4-2 and TRBJ2-7; the match to TRBD2 covers 13 bases. Trimming took 1 base from V and 7 from J; bases not matched to a gene: 7. The CDR3 extends over 16 amino acids. Germline V gives CDR1 LGHNA, CDR2 YNFKEQ. DNA for the CDR3: TGTGCCAGCAGCCAAGTAAGGACTAGCGGGAGAGAAGAGCAGTACTTC. It specifies CASSQVRTSGREEQYF.

J is TRBJ1-2 and V is TRBV5-1; D gene uncertain. The CDR3 runs to 14 residues. V was cut by 0 bases and J by 6 bases, with 12 bases left in between. Looked up from germline, CDR1 is SGHRS and CDR2 is YFSETQ. The CDR3 nucleotides are TGCGCCAGCAGCTTGGTCCCAGAAGAAGATGGCTACACCTTC. This sequence encodes CASSLVPEEDGYTF.

A note on this clone: This sample also contains other DNA sequences that code for the same CDR3. The V and J genes are TRBV4-1 and TRBJ2-2; TRBD2 matches at 11 bases. The CDR3 loop spans 16 amino acids. After removal of 0 bases from V and 5 bases from J, the junction contained 2 bases not matched to a gene. The germline CDR1 and CDR2 sequences are MGHRA and YSYEKL. The CDR3 sequence is CASSQEASGRTGELFF. CDR3 nucleotides: TGCGCCAGCAGCCAAGAGGCTAGCGGGAGGACCGGGGAGCTGTTTTTT.

A few counts support this clone. The V call is TRBV28, the J call TRBJ2-5; a weak D match, TRBD2 (5 bases). Trimming removed 3 bases from V and 7 bases from J, with 27 bases in between. This CDR3 contains 18 residues. Looked up from germline, CDR1 is MDHEN and CDR2 is SYDVKM. The CDR3 DNA reads as TGTGCCAGCAGTTTTGAGGAGGAGGTGAACTACAAGAGAGGGACCCAGTACTTC. It yields the protein CASSFEEEVNYKRGTQYF.

This chain joins TRBV6-1 and TRBJ2-3, with 8 bases aligning to TRBD2. V gave up 7 bases and J gave up 2 bases; unmatched junction bases: 8. Germline V gene lookup returns CDR1 MNHNS and CDR2 SASEGT. The CDR3 is 15 amino acids. CDR3 DNA sequence: TGTGCCAGCACCCACCGGGGGGGTCACACAGATACGCAGTATTTT. As protein: CASTHRGGHTDTQYF.

The V and J genes are TRBV27 and TRBJ2-7; 11 bases align to TRBD2. The length of the CDR3 is 18 residues. V shed 3 bases, J shed 3 bases, and the junction held 13 bases outside the gene matches. Germline V gene lookup returns CDR1 MNHEY and CDR2 SMNVEV (reference sequence). CDR3 nucleotide sequence: TGTGCCAGCAGTTTCTATATAGCGGGAGGGCCGATTTTCTACGAGCAGTACTTC. Translating it yields CASSFYIAGGPIFYEQYF.

This clone came up once. This rearrangement joins TRBV27 to TRBJ1-4; a possible D gene is TRBD1 (5 bases). Between the trimmed V and J ends, which lost 5 bases and 0 bases, there was a span of 19 bases. Germline assignment: CDR1 MNHEY and CDR2 SMNVEV (reference sequence). The CDR3 runs 18 residues. The CDR3 DNA reads TGTGCCAGCAGTCCACGGGGGGGTAATAGGGCAACTAATGAAAAACTGTTTTTT. The encoded protein is CASSPRGGNRATNEKLFF.

The chain has TRBV5-6 and TRBJ2-1; 9 bases agree with TRBD1. The V gene end was trimmed by 0 bases and the J gene end by 0 bases; junction bases not matched to a gene: 4. This CDR3 comprises 17 residues. Looked up from germline, CDR1 is SGHDT and CDR2 is YYEEEE. Here the CDR3 DNA reads TGTGCCAGCAGCTTGGGGGGACAGGGCAGCTCCTACAATGAGCAGTTCTTC. Its protein is CASSLGGQGSSYNEQFF.

The J gene is TRBJ2-5, the V gene TRBV4-1; D is possibly TRBD1 (5 bases). The J call may be wrong; the DNA end is better matched by TRBJ2-7. CDR1 and CDR2 (germline): MGHRA, YSYEKL. The CDR3 extends over 15 amino acids. This CDR3 reads CASSQVDIYTYEQYF. DNA for the CDR3: TGCGCCAGCAGCCAAGTGGACATATACACCTACGAGCAGTACTTC.

The chain couples TRBV6-1 to TRBJ1-2, with D unclear. CDR1 is MNHNS and CDR2 is SASEGT in the germline V gene. The CDR3 runs to 13 residues. Trimming took 6 bases from V and 2 from J, leaving 10 bases between them. The CDR3 DNA reads as TGTGCCAGCAGGGCTCAGGAAAACTATGGCTACACCTTC. Its translation is CASRAQENYGYTF.